Following are 18 T cell receptor beta chains from one sample sequenced in a study of cytomegalovirus exposure and HLA in healthy donors. With 60 Vbeta and 13 Jbeta primers, the PCR was carried out. Sequencing used immunoSEQ multiplex PCR; TCRdb keeps in-frame clones, though not all of them. The top ten hold approximately 8.2% of the sample, which has some 130,000 clones, around 85% seen once. The sample comprised PBMCs. The origin of the receptors is a woman in her 50s in good health and CMV-seropositive.

This sequence joins TRBV29-1 and TRBJ1-2; D is perhaps TRBD1 (5 bases). Germline V gene lookup returns CDR1 SQVTM and CDR2 ANQGSEA. This CDR3 contains 13 residues. V gave up 6 bases and J gave up 1 base, with 12 bases separating them. Here the CDR3 reads CSVDRDSNYGYTF. The CDR3 region has the DNA TGCAGCGTGGACCGAGACAGTAACTATGGCTACACCTTC.

This sequence joins TRBV28 and TRBJ1-2; 9 bases are a match to TRBD1. Germline V gene lookup returns CDR1 MDHEN and CDR2 SYDVKM. This CDR3 is built from 13 residues. V dropped 6 bases and J dropped 8; count of bases not matched to a gene: 7. In DNA, the CDR3 is TGTGCCAGCAGAGTGGGACAGGGTGACGGCTACACCTTC. Encoded protein: CASRVGQGDGYTF.

The CDR3 DNA reads as TGTGCCAGCAGCTTGGCGACGGGTCACACTGAAGCTTTCTTT. Translation gives CASSLATGHTEAFF. The rearrangement joins TRBV5-5 to TRBJ1-1; D is ambiguous. CDR3 length: 14 amino acids. V was shortened by 0 bases and J by 3 bases, with 9 bases between the two germline ends. Germline V gene data show CDR1 as SGHKS and CDR2 as YYEKEE (reference sequence).

The chain combines TRBV6-4 with TRBJ1-5; possibly TRBD1 for D (5 bases). This CDR3 has 13 amino acids. The germline gives CDR1 MRHNA, CDR2 SNTAGT. Trimming cost V 9 bases and J 4 bases, with 13 bases left between them. The CDR3 DNA follows: TGTGCCAGTGCGCCCAGGGATAATCAGCCCCAGCATTTT. The encoded protein is CASAPRDNQPQHF.

This clone was observed a handful of times. This sample also contains other DNA sequences that code for the same CDR3. The chain joins TRBV7-3 to TRBJ1-1; maybe TRBD1 (6 bases). Trimming left V 0 bases short and J 4 bases short, with 6 bases between. The CDR3 sequence is 13 residues long. CDR1 is SGHTA, CDR2 FQGTGA, per germline. The CDR3 protein is CASSLTGGTEAFF. As DNA, the CDR3 is TGTGCCAGCAGCTTAACAGGGGGCACTGAAGCTTTCTTT.

This chain connects TRBV7-9 to TRBJ2-2; 11 nucleotides align to TRBD2. CDR1 SEHNR and CDR2 FQNEAQ come from the germline V gene (reference sequence). CDR3 length equals 16 residues. The CDR3 region has the DNA TGTGCACTAGCGGGGGTTCTAACCTCGAACACCGGGGAGCTGTTTTTT. Amino acid sequence: CALAGVLTSNTGELFF.

The CDR3 DNA follows: TGTGCCAGCAGCTTGGTTCGGACAGAATTGGACGCTTTCTTT. It codes for CASSLVRTELDAFF. The chain employs TRBV5-6 and TRBJ1-1, with D tentatively TRBD1 (6 bases). The V and J ends lost 0 bases and 11 bases respectively, with 17 bases between them. Germline loops: CDR1 SGHDT, CDR2 YYEEEE. This CDR3 spans 14 amino acids.

V usage is TRBV6-1 and J usage is TRBJ1-2; unclear D gene. The V end lost 5 bases, the J end lost 3 bases, and 7 bases lay between the germline ends. Germline CDR1 is MNHNS and CDR2 is SASEGT. This CDR3 contains 12 residues. The CDR3 bases are TGTGCCAGCAGTCTCAGTTACTATGGCTACACCTTC. Protein sequence: CASSLSYYGYTF.

The chain has TRBV4-1 and TRBJ2-3, with 8 bases lining up with TRBD1. The CDR3 is made up of 15 amino acids. Trimming removed 1 base from V and 4 bases from J; junction bases left unmatched: 4. Germline lookup yields CDR1 MGHRA and CDR2 YSYEKL. The CDR3, as DNA: TGCGCCAGCAGCCAAGTGGCAGGGGGCTCAGATACGCAGTATTTT. It is translated as CASSQVAGGSDTQYF.

The chain couples TRBV7-9 to TRBJ1-2, with TRBD1 identical over 9 bases. This CDR3 contains 13 residues. The trim removed 5 bases at V and 7 bases at J, leaving 5 bases unmatched. CDR1 is SEHNR and CDR2 is FQNEAQ in the germline V gene (reference sequence). CDR3 region: CASSGQGTGGYTF. CDR3 coding DNA: TGTGCCAGCAGCGGACAGGGGACGGGTGGCTACACCTTC.

This sequence joins TRBV5-6 and TRBJ2-2; D might be TRBD1 (7 bases). The CDR3 sequence is 16 residues long. Germline CDR1 reads SGHDT; CDR2 reads YYEEEE. V shed 4 bases and J shed 4 bases, with 17 bases lying between them. CDR3: CASSIDTGEVTGELFF. In DNA, the CDR3 is TGTGCCAGCAGCATCGATACAGGGGAGGTCACCGGGGAGCTGTTTTTT.

The chain has TRBV7-9 and TRBJ2-1, with 8 bases aligning to TRBD2. V lost 5 bases, J lost 1 base, and 13 bases stayed unmatched. The CDR3 contains 18 residues. CDR1 is SEHNR, CDR2 FQNEAQ, per germline (reference sequence). CDR3 sequence: CASSVSALTSGSYNEQFF. The CDR3, as DNA: TGTGCCAGCAGCGTCTCGGCCCTTACTAGCGGATCCTACAATGAGCAGTTCTTC.

The rearrangement uses TRBV5-6 and TRBJ1-5, with D hard to call. V lost 4 bases, J lost 6 bases, and 11 bases lay in between. The CDR3 has 13 amino acids. Looked up from germline, CDR1 is SGHDT and CDR2 is YYEEEE. DNA for the CDR3: TGTGCCAGCAGCCCCGGTACGCGTCAGCCCCAGCATTTT. It specifies CASSPGTRQPQHF.

This clone is medium-sized within its sample. The chain is built from TRBV7-9 and TRBJ2-7, with 7 positions matching TRBD1. This CDR3 spans 14 amino acids. J was trimmed by 2 bases and V by 2 bases; bases with no gene match: 3. Germline-derived CDR1 and CDR2 are SEHNR and FQNEAQ (reference sequence). This CDR3 is CASSLTGVTYEQYF. CDR3 coding DNA: TGTGCCAGCAGCTTAACAGGGGTCACCTACGAGCAGTACTTC.

This chain connects TRBV7-9 to TRBJ2-1; D call uncertain. CDR3 length: 12 residues. Germline V CDR1 and CDR2: SEHNR, FQNEAQ (reference sequence). V gave up 1 base and J gave up 7 bases, with 5 bases separating them. Written as DNA, the CDR3 is TGTGCCAGCAGCTTAGGTGAGAATGAGCAGTTCTTC. Its protein product is CASSLGENEQFF.

A few counts support this clone. The chain employs TRBV2 and TRBJ2-1; TRBD1 agrees at 9 bases. Germline lookup yields CDR1 SNHLY and CDR2 FYNNEI. This CDR3 spans 13 amino acids. The V and J ends lost 10 bases and 5 bases, in that order; junction bases with no gene match: 6. CDR3 amino acids: CATRQGGHNEQFF. For the CDR3, the DNA is TGTGCCACCAGACAGGGGGGGCACAATGAGCAGTTCTTC.

The rearrangement joins TRBV10-3 to TRBJ2-7; TRBD1 agrees at 7 bases. From germline, CDR1 is ENHRY and CDR2 SYGVKD. The CDR3 length is 11 residues. V was clipped by 10 bases and J by 9 bases; unmatched bases: 9. CDR3 protein: CATGDSFVQYF. CDR3 DNA: TGTGCCACCGGGGACAGCTTCGTGCAGTACTTC.

This chain links TRBV14 with TRBJ2-3; D perhaps matches TRBD2 (5 bases). The germline V and J ends were trimmed by 2 bases and 2 bases, with 17 bases remaining between them. Germline loops: CDR1 SGHDN, CDR2 FVKESK. CDR3 length equals 17 residues. The CDR3 loop reads CASSQIAPLADTDTQYF. CDR3 bases: TGTGCCAGCAGCCAAATAGCGCCACTCGCCGACACAGATACGCAGTATTTT.